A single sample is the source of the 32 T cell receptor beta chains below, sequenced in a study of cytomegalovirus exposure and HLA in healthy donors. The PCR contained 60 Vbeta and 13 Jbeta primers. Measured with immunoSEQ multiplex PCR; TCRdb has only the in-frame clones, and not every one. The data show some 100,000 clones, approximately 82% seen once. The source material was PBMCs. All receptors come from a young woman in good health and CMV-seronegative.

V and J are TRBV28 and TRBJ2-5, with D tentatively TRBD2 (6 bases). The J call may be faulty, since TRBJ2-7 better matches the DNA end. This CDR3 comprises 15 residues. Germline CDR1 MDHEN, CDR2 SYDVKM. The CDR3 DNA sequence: TGTGCCAGCAGTCAACCGGGACTGAACTCCTACGAGCAGTACTTC. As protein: CASSQPGLNSYEQYF.

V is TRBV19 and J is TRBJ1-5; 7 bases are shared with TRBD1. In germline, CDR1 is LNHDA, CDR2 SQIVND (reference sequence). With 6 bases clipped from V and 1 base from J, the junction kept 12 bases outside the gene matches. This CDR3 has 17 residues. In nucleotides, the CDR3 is TGTGCCAGTAGCGGGACAGAGGAGGCTTGGAGCAATCAGCCCCAGCATTTT. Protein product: CASSGTEEAWSNQPQHF.

CDR3 in amino acids: CASSFLGNNEQFF. CDR3 DNA: TGTGCCAGCAGCTTCCTAGGAAACAATGAGCAGTTCTTC. The gene calls are TRBV7-2 and TRBJ2-1; D is undetermined. V was pared by 3 bases and J by 5 bases, with 8 bases between. Looked up from germline, CDR1 is SGHTA and CDR2 is FQGNSA. This CDR3 is built from 13 residues.

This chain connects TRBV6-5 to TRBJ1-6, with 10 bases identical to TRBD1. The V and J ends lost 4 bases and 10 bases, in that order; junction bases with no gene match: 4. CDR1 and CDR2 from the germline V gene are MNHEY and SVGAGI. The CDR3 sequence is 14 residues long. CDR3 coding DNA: TGTGCCAGCAGTTCCGGGACAGGGGTATCACCCCTCCACTTT. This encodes CASSSGTGVSPLHF.

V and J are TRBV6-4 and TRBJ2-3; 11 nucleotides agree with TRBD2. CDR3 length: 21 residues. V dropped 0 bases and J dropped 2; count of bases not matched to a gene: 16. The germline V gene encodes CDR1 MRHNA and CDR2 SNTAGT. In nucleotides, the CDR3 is TGTGCCAGCAGTGACTCTAATACGGCTAGCGGGGGGCCCGGACCCACAGATACGCAGTATTTT. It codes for CASSDSNTASGGPGPTDTQYF.

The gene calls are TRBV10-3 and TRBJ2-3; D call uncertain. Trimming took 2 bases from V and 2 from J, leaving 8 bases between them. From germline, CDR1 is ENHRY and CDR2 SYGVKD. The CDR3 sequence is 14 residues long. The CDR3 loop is CAISEGLVTDTQYF. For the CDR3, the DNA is TGTGCCATCAGTGAGGGTCTAGTCACAGATACGCAGTATTTT.

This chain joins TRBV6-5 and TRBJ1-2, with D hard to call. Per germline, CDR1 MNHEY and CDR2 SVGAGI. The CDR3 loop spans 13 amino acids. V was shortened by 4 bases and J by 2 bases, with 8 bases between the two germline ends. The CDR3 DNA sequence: TGTGCCAGCAGTTTGAACAGCAACTATGGCTACACCTTC. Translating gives CASSLNSNYGYTF.

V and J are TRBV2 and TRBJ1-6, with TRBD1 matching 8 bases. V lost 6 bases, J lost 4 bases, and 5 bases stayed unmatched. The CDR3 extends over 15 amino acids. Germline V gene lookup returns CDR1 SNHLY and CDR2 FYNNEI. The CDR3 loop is CASRATGAYNSPLHF. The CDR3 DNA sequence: TGTGCCAGCAGGGCGACAGGGGCGTATAATTCACCCCTCCACTTT.

This CDR3 is CASSLTRGMNTEAFF. For the CDR3, the DNA is TGCGCCAGCAGCTTGACTCGGGGGATGAACACTGAAGCTTTCTTT. J is TRBJ1-1 and V is TRBV5-1; a weak D match, TRBD1 (5 bases). Trimming left V 1 base short and J 0 bases short, with 10 bases between. CDR1 and CDR2 (germline): SGHRS, YFSETQ. The CDR3 spans 15 residues.

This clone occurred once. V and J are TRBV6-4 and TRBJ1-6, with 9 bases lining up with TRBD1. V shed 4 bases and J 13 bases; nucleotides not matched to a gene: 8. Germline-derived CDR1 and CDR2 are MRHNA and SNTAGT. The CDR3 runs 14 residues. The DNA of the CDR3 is TGTGCCAGCAGTGTCGGGACAGGGTCGGCGCCCCTCCACTTT. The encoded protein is CASSVGTGSAPLHF.

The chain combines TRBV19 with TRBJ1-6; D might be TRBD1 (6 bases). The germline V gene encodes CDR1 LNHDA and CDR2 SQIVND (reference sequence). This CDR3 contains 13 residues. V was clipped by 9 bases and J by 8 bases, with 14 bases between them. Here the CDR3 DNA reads TGTGCCAGCCGGGACACCCGAGATTCACCCCTCCACTTT. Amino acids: CASRDTRDSPLHF.

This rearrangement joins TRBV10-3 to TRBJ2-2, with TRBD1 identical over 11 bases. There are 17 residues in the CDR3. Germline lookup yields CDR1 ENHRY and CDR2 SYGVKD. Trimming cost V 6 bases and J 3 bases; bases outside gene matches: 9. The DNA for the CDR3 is TGTGCCATCAGCCCGGACAGGGGGCGCATAGACACCGGGGAGCTGTTTTTT. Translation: CAISPDRGRIDTGELFF.

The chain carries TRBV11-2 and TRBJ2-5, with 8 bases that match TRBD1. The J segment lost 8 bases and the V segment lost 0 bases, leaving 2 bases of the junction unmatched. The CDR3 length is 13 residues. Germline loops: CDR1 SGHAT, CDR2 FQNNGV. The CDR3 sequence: CASSLETGATQYF. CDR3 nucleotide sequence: TGTGCCAGCAGCTTAGAGACAGGGGCAACCCAGTACTTC.

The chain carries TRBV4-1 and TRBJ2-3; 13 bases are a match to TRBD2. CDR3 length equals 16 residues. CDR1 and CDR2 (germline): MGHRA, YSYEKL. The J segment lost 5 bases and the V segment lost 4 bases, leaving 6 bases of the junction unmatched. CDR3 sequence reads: CASSPLRLAGGDTQYF. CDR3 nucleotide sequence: TGCGCCAGCAGCCCCCTCCGACTAGCGGGGGGAGATACGCAGTATTTT.

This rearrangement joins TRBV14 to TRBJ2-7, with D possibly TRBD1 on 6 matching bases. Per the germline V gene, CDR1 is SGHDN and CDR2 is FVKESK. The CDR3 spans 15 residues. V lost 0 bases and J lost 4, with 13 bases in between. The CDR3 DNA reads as TGTGCCAGCAGCCAAGAAGGCGACAGGATTTACGAGCAGTACTTC. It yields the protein CASSQEGDRIYEQYF.

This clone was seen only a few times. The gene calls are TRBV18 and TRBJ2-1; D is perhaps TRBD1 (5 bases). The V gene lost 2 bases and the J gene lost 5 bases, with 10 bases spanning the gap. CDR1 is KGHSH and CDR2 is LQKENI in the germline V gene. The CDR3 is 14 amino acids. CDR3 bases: TGTGCCAGCTCACCAGGGGCCCCAGACAATGAGCAGTTCTTC. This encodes CASSPGAPDNEQFF.

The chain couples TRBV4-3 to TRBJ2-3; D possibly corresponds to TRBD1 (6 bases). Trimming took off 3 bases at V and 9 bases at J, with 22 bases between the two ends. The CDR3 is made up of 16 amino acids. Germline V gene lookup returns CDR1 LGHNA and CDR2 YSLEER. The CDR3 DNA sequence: TGCGCCAGCAGCCATATACCGGGACACCAATTGGCAACGCAGTATTTT. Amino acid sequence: CASSHIPGHQLATQYF.

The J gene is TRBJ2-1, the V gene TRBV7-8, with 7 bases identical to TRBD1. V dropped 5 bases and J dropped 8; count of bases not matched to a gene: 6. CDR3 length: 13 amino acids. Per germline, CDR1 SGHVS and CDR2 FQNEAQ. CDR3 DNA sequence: TGTGCCAGCAGCCCCGACAGGGTCTATGAGCAGTTCTTC. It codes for CASSPDRVYEQFF.

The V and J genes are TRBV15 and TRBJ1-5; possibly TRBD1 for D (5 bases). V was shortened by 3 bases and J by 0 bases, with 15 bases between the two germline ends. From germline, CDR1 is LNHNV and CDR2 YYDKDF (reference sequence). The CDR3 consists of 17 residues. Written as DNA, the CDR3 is TGTGCCACCAGCAGTGGACGGGAGGGGAATAGCAATCAGCCCCAGCATTTT. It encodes CATSSGREGNSNQPQHF.

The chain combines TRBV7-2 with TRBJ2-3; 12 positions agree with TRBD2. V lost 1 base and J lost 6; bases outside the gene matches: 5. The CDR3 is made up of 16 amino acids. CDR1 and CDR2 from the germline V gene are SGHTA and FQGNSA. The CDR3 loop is CASSLGTSGASDTQYF. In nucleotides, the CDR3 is TGTGCCAGCAGCTTAGGGACTAGCGGGGCCTCCGATACGCAGTATTTT. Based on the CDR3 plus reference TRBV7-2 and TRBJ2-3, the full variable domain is GAGVSQSPSNKVTEKGKDVELRCDPISGHTALYWYRQSLGQGLEFLIYFQGNSAPDKSGLPSDRFSAERTGGSVSTLTIQRTQQEDSAVYLCASSLGTSGASDTQYFGPGTRLTVL.

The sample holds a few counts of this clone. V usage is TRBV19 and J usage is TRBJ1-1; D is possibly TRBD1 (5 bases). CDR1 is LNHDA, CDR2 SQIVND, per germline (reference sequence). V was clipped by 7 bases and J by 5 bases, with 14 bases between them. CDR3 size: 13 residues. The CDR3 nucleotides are TGTGCCAGTACAGGGTCGTGGTATACTGAAGCTTTCTTT. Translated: CASTGSWYTEAFF.

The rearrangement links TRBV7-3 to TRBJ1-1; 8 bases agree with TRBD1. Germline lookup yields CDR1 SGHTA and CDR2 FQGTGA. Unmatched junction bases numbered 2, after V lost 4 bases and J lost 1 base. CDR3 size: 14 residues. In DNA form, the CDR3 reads TGTGCCAGCAGCTCGACAGGGGCGAACACTGAAGCTTTCTTT. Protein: CASSSTGANTEAFF.

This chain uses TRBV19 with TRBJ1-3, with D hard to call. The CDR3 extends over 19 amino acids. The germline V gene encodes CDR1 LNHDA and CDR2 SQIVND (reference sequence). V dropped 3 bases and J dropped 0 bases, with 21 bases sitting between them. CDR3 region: CASSIPRGRIAFSGNTIYF. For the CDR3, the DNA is TGTGCCAGTAGTATCCCGCGCGGAAGGATAGCCTTCTCTGGAAACACCATATATTTT.

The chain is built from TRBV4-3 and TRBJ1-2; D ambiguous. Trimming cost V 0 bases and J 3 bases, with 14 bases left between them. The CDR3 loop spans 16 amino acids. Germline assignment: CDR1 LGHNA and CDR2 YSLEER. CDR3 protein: CASSQEQFPADYGYTF. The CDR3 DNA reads TGCGCCAGCAGCCAAGAGCAATTTCCCGCGGACTATGGCTACACCTTC.

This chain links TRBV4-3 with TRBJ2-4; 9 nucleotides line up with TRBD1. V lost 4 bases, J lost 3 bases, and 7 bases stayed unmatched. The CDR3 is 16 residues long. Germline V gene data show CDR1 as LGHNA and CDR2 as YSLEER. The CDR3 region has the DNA TGCGCCAGCAGCCTCGGGGACAGGGCCGGCAAAAACATTCAGTACTTC. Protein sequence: CASSLGDRAGKNIQYF.

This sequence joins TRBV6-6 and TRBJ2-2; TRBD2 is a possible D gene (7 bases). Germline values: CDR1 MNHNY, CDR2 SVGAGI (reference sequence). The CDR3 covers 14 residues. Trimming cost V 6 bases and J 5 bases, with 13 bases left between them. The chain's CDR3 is CASRGGAGTGELFF. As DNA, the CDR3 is TGTGCCAGCAGGGGGGGGGCGGGGACCGGGGAGCTGTTTTTT.

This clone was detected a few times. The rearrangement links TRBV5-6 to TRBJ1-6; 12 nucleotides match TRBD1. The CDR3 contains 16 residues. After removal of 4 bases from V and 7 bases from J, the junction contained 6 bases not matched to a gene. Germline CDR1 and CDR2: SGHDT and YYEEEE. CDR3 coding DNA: TGTGCCAGCAGCCCGGGACAGGGGGCAGGAAATTCACCCCTCCACTTT. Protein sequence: CASSPGQGAGNSPLHF.

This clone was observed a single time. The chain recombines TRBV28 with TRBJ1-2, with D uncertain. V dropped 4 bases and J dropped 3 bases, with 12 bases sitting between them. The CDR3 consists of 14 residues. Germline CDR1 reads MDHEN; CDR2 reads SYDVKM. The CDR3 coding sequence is TGTGCCAGCAGTTCGGGAGGGTACGACTATGGCTACACCTTC. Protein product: CASSSGGYDYGYTF.

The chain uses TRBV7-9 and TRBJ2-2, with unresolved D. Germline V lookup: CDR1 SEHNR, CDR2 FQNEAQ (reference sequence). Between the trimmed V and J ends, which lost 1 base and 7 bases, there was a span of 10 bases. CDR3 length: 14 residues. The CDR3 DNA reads TGTGCCAGCAGCTTAGTATACCGAGGCGGGGAGCTGTTTTTT. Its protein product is CASSLVYRGGELFF.

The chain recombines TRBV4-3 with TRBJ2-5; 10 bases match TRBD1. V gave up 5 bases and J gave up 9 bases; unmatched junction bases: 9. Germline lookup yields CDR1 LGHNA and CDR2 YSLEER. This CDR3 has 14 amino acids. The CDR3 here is CASSIRQGATPQYF. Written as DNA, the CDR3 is TGCGCCAGCAGCATACGACAGGGGGCTACCCCCCAGTACTTC.

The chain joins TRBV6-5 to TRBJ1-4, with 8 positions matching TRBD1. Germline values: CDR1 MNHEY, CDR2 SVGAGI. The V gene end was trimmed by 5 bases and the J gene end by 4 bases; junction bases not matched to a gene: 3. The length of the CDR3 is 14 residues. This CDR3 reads CASSPGQGNEKLFF. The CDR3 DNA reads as TGTGCCAGCAGTCCCGGACAGGGTAATGAAAAACTGTTTTTT.

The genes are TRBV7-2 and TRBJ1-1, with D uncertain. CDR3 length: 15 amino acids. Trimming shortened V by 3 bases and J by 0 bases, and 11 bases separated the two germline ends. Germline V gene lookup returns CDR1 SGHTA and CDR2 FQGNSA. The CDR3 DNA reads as TGTGCCAGCAGCTTCTTTCGCGGTATGAACACTGAAGCTTTCTTT. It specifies CASSFFRGMNTEAFF.